The source of this TCR beta chain is a study of cytotoxic CD8 clonotypes in ibrutinib-treated CLL (dated by TCRdb to about 2021). Background for the entire study: The cohort had ten to twelve relapsed/refractory and under 16 treatment-naive patients; some 17 were IGHV unmutated. Longitudinal samples were obtainable from about 30% of the roughly 90 participants in the trial. The response samples were drawn at a median of 12 months into treatment, with a range of about 6 to 40 months. On average, each sample had hundreds of thousands of productive templates and under 95,000 productive rearrangements. Responses were partial in some 24 patients and complete in 2; after median around 66 months follow-up, about 14 stayed in remission and 12 progressed. Every remission and progressive disease sample was obtained while ibrutinib was still being received by the patients. Cryopreserved peripheral blood mononuclear cells were obtained prior to treatment, at the time of response, and at either disease progression or sustained remission. The research as a whole found: Public clonotypes were rare and either contracted or stayed stable during treatment, and the rise in clonality at ibrutinib response reflected the expansion of private clonotypes. Sustained-remission and progressing patients did not have matched sampling times, and lymph node repertoires were not examined. Clonality rose at ibrutinib response, remained stable during sustained remission, and dropped back toward baseline at progression. Baseline clonality exceeded that of age-matched healthy donors and correlated strongly with circulating CD8+ T-cell counts.

A MiSeq instrument was used for deep resolution sequencing, which targeted depths ranging from 1 in 1 million up to 1 in 200,000 T cells, with coverage averaging 10x for each clonotype. The immunoSEQ hsTCRB Kit was used to generate the TCR beta libraries. The authors' pipeline ran thus. ImmunoSEQ Data Assistant and ImmunoSEQ Analyzer were used for data analysis, and V, D and J genes were assigned according to IMGT definitions. Clonality, with values ranging from 0 to 1, was calculated as one minus the normalized Shannon entropy of productive rearrangement frequencies. Only overrepresented clonotypes making up at least 0.05% of the repertoire of each patient were included in the public clonotype analysis. Thirteen age-matched healthy donor repertoires from immuneACCESS were used as controls for clonality. Drawn from immuneACCESS, this table holds only the in-frame rearrangements with V and J called that TCRdb kept. Clones are partly lost; checked studies trace under half to an unresolved V gene and leave the rest unexplained. V, J and clone size are those of that table, while D and trimming were read from the DNA. The sample table shows 150,000 to 200,000 clones, and approximately 72% are seen once. The ten largest clones capture roughly an eighth of the sample.

From a lookup of the germline V gene, CDR1 and CDR2 are SGHRS and YFSETQ. The CDR3 contains 16 residues, cysteine and phenylalanine counted. Solely the CDR3 DNA is kept, with 48 bases framed from the first base. Trimming accounts for 0 bases at V and 5 bases at J, while the number of junction bases matched to no gene is 9. For this clone: What this receptor recognizes is not known. Base qualities are not recorded, but no much larger clone differs from it by a single base.

Taken with the paper, the label for time point translates to: roughly 2 years on ibrutinib. For TCR beta library preparation, about 2.2 micrograms of genomic DNA were extracted from the cryopreserved PBMCs. High-throughput TCR beta sequencing was performed on longitudinal blood samples from CLL patients receiving ibrutinib monotherapy. The patients took part in an open-label, single-center phase 2 trial of ibrutinib monotherapy. This receptor chain uses TRBV5-1 and TRBJ2-7, and 9 junction bases match TRBD1. The specimen was PBMCs, collected after 24 months of ibrutinib treatment. This receptor was obtained from a human donor with chronic lymphocytic leukemia. At the DNA level, the sequence is TGCGCCAGCAGCTTGGCATTCTTGGACAGGGGCCACGAGCAGTACTTC. This codes for CASSLAFLDRGHEQYF.